Given below is one TCR beta chain in context. This sample was taken from a study of control samples from healthy donors and cancer patients. Profiling relied on immunoSEQ multiplex PCR, and the TCRdb table lists in-frame clones only, not all of them. The table records approximately 97,000 clones, 70% to 90% of them present only once. This CDR3 contains 15 residues. V was trimmed by 6 bases and J by 4 bases, leaving 18 bases between them. From germline, CDR1 is MNHEY and CDR2 SMNVEV (reference sequence). The chain uses TRBV27 and TRBJ1-1, with D unclear. Sequencing used blood. The receptor was derived from a man aged 25 to 40 in good health. In nucleotides, the CDR3 is TGTGCCAGCAGACCTTCCGGACGGCGGATCACTGAAGCTTTCTTT. Translated: CASRPSGRRITEAFF.